These 8 T cell receptor beta chains originate from one sample sequenced in a study of cytomegalovirus exposure and HLA in healthy donors. PCR used 60 Vbeta primers and 13 Jbeta primers. Repertoires were generated with immunoSEQ multiplex PCR, while TCRdb's copy carries only in-frame clones and drops some. Reported are over 150,000 clones; the ten largest clones contain less than 0.85%. Sequenced sample: PBMCs. The receptors were gathered from a boy younger than 18 in good health and CMV-seronegative.

The chain employs TRBV7-9 and TRBJ1-1; 11 positions match TRBD1. V lost 8 bases, J lost 3 bases, and 14 bases stayed unmatched. The CDR3 loop spans 17 amino acids. Looked up from germline, CDR1 is SEHNR and CDR2 is FQNEAQ (reference sequence). The DNA for the CDR3 is TGTGCCAGCCCCCACCCGCCGGGACAGGGGGAAGACACTGAAGCTTTCTTT. Translating gives CASPHPPGQGEDTEAFF.

The chain links TRBV7-9 to TRBJ1-2, with TRBD1 identical over 9 bases. This CDR3 contains 14 residues. The germline gives CDR1 SEHNR, CDR2 FQNEAQ (reference sequence). V lost 3 bases to trimming and J lost 7 bases; unmatched junction nucleotides: 6. Here the CDR3 reads CASSLGGQGVGYTF. The CDR3 DNA reads as TGTGCCAGCAGCTTGGGGGGACAGGGTGTTGGCTACACCTTC.

The genes are TRBV6-6 and TRBJ1-2; 7 nucleotides match TRBD1. The length of the CDR3 is 15 residues. V lost 2 bases, J lost 5 bases, and 8 bases stayed unmatched. Germline CDR1 reads MNHNY; CDR2 reads SVGAGI (reference sequence). The CDR3 sequence is CASSYETGARYGYTF. CDR3 DNA: TGTGCCAGCAGTTACGAAACAGGGGCTCGGTATGGCTACACCTTC.

The chain employs TRBV5-1 and TRBJ2-2; D remains unclear. The V gene's germline CDR1 is SGHRS and CDR2 YFSETQ. Trimming pared 2 bases from V and 3 bases from J, leaving 8 bases between. This CDR3 is 14 amino acids long. CDR3 loop: CASSLMEYTGELFF. DNA of the CDR3: TGCGCCAGCAGCTTAATGGAGTACACCGGGGAGCTGTTTTTT.

The chain links TRBV19 to TRBJ2-3; 14 nucleotides match TRBD2. This CDR3 has 14 residues. Germline CDR1 and CDR2: LNHDA and SQIVND (reference sequence). After removal of 11 bases from V and 3 bases from J, the junction contained 4 bases not matched to a gene. Here the CDR3 DNA reads TGTGCCTCTGGACTAGCGGGGGGTACAGATACGCAGTATTTT. Translating it yields CASGLAGGTDTQYF. The whole variable domain, filled in from reference TRBV19 and TRBJ2-3, reads DGGITQSPKYLFRKEGQNVTLSCEQNLNHDAMYWYRQDPGQGLRLIYYSQIVNDFQKGDIAEGYSVSREKKESFPLTVTSAQKNPTAFYLCASGLAGGTDTQYFGPGTRLTVL.

The gene calls are TRBV28 and TRBJ1-4; TRBD1 is a possible D gene (5 bases). Germline V gene sequence: CDR1 MDHEN, CDR2 SYDVKM. With 6 bases removed from V and 7 bases from J, the gap between germline ends came to 15 bases. The CDR3 loop spans 14 amino acids. In DNA form, the CDR3 reads TGTGCCAGCAGACCACTCCAGGGTCGTGAAAAACTGTTTTTT. This translates into CASRPLQGREKLFF.

This chain joins TRBV4-2 and TRBJ2-3; 11 bases are a match to TRBD2. Per the germline V gene, CDR1 is LGHNA and CDR2 is YNFKEQ. Germline trimming cut 0 bases from V and 4 bases from J; bases unmatched to any gene: 6. This CDR3 is built from 17 residues. As DNA, the CDR3 is TGTGCCAGCAGCCAAGATGTAGCGGGGGGGCCCGCAGATACGCAGTATTTT. This translates into CASSQDVAGGPADTQYF.

The chain uses TRBV30 and TRBJ1-1; the match to TRBD1 covers 9 bases. The germline V gene has CDR1 GTSNPN and CDR2 SVGIG (reference sequence). Losses at the gene ends were 5 bases for V and 11 bases for J; bases not matched to a gene: 15. This CDR3 region has 14 residues. The CDR3, as DNA: TGTGCCTGGGTGGGAAGACAGGGGGGTTCTCGGGCTTTCTTT. Amino acid sequence: CAWVGRQGGSRAFF.